The next 23 T cell receptor beta chains were all read from a single sample in a study of blood T cell repertoires in COVID-19. Method: immunoSEQ multiplex PCR; TCRdb's copy keeps in-frame clones and lacks some. The sample contains some 14,000 clones, about 86% of which appear only once. Sequenced sample: peripheral blood. The receptors here all came from a human donor in a cohort sampled during active COVID-19.

The rearrangement joins TRBV24-1 to TRBJ2-5; D is unresolved. V was cut by 2 bases and J by 10 bases, with 10 bases left in between. The germline gives CDR1 KGHDR, CDR2 SFDVKD. CDR3 length equals 12 residues. The CDR3 nucleotides are TGTGCCACCAGTGATTCCTTTGGTAGCCAGTACTTC. It specifies CATSDSFGSQYF.

The genes are TRBV6-5 and TRBJ2-2; 7 bases line up with TRBD1. CDR3 length equals 14 residues. V shed 5 bases, J shed 4 bases, and the junction held 4 bases outside the gene matches. Germline CDR1 is MNHEY and CDR2 is SVGAGI. CDR3 protein: CASSPGTATGELFF. The CDR3 region has the DNA TGTGCCAGCAGTCCCGGGACAGCCACCGGGGAGCTGTTTTTT.

This chain connects TRBV29-1 to TRBJ2-1; TRBD1 is a possible D gene (5 bases). The CDR3 runs 13 residues. V was shortened by 5 bases and J by 6 bases, with 14 bases between the two germline ends. Germline values: CDR1 SQVTM, CDR2 ANQGSEA. The CDR3 loop is CSVRAPRANEQFF. The DNA of the CDR3 is TGCAGCGTTCGCGCGCCCAGGGCCAATGAGCAGTTCTTC.

This chain uses TRBV7-3 with TRBJ2-5; tentative D call: TRBD2 (6 bases). The germline gives CDR1 SGHTA, CDR2 FQGTGA. CDR3 length: 16 residues. The V end was cut by 0 bases, the J end by 5 bases, with 16 bases between. The CDR3: CASSLTGRRGAETQYF. CDR3 DNA sequence: TGTGCCAGCAGCTTAACGGGTAGGAGGGGTGCGGAGACCCAGTACTTC. The entire variable domain, with the rest obtained from reference TRBV7-3 and TRBJ2-5, is as follows: GAGVSQTPSNKVTEKGKYVELRCDPISGHTALYWYRQSLGQGPEFLIYFQGTGAADDSGLPNDRFFAVRPEGSVSTLKIQRTERGDSAVYLCASSLTGRRGAETQYFGPGTRLLVL.

J is TRBJ2-6 and V is TRBV7-2; 7 nucleotides match TRBD1. CDR1 is SGHTA and CDR2 is FQGNSA in the germline V gene. CDR3 length equals 18 residues. Trimming removed 5 bases from V and 0 bases from J; junction bases left unmatched: 10. This CDR3 is CASSVRTGRRSGANVLTF. The CDR3 DNA follows: TGTGCCAGCAGCGTACGGACAGGCCGGCGCTCTGGGGCCAACGTCCTGACTTTC.

This clone was seen a few times. The V call is TRBV5-5, the J call TRBJ1-1; no firm D call. This CDR3 is 13 amino acids long. Trimming took off 2 bases at V and 6 bases at J, with 11 bases between the two ends. The germline gives CDR1 SGHKS, CDR2 YYEKEE (reference sequence). In DNA form, the CDR3 reads TGTGCCAGCAGCTTTGAATTGAGGTCTGAAGCTTTCTTT. Its protein is CASSFELRSEAFF.

The chain joins TRBV5-6 to TRBJ2-7, with D maybe TRBD1 (6 bases). There are 16 residues in the CDR3. Trimming took off 3 bases at V and 6 bases at J, with 22 bases between the two ends. Germline CDR1 is SGHDT and CDR2 is YYEEEE. CDR3 nucleotide sequence: TGTGCCAGCAGCTCAGGTCCTGGCAGGGGCCCCCTCGAGCAGTACTTC. Amino acid sequence: CASSSGPGRGPLEQYF.

The chain links TRBV11-2 to TRBJ2-3; perhaps TRBD2 as D (7 bases). Germline values: CDR1 SGHAT, CDR2 FQNNGV. The CDR3 length is 16 residues. V gave up 1 base and J gave up 2 bases, with 13 bases separating them. The CDR3 loop is CASSLAGGGPTDTQYF. The CDR3 coding sequence is TGTGCCAGCAGCTTAGCGGGCGGGGGCCCCACAGATACGCAGTATTTT.

The chain uses TRBV30 and TRBJ1-6; tentative D call: TRBD1 (5 bases). This CDR3 is 14 amino acids long. V gave up 0 bases and J gave up 7 bases, with 10 bases separating them. Germline CDR1 is GTSNPN and CDR2 is SVGIG (reference sequence). Written as DNA, the CDR3 is TGTGCCTGGAGTGTTTCGCGGGGGAATTCACCCCTCCACTTT. This encodes CAWSVSRGNSPLHF.

In this sample, this clone turned up once. The J gene is TRBJ2-2, the V gene TRBV27; TRBD1 is a possible D gene (6 bases). This CDR3 has 14 amino acids. Germline-derived CDR1 and CDR2 are MNHEY and SMNVEV (reference sequence). The V end was cut by 5 bases, the J end by 4 bases, with 11 bases between. CDR3 DNA sequence: TGTGCCAGCAGTCTAATAGGGGGCACCGGGGAGCTGTTTTTT. Protein: CASSLIGGTGELFF.

The sample holds one count of this clone. The chain links TRBV19 to TRBJ1-4; 11 bases match TRBD1. V dropped 0 bases and J dropped 14; count of bases not matched to a gene: 8. Per germline, CDR1 LNHDA and CDR2 SQIVND (reference sequence). The CDR3 is made up of 15 amino acids. The CDR3, as DNA: TGTGCCAGTAGTATAGATCCGCGGGACAGGGGGAACCTGTTTTTT. Translation gives CASSIDPRDRGNLFF.

This rearrangement joins TRBV5-1 to TRBJ2-3; TRBD2 matches 7 bases. With V trimmed by 4 bases and J by 6 bases, 5 bases remained unmatched. The CDR3 loop spans 13 amino acids. In germline, CDR1 is SGHRS, CDR2 YFSETQ. The chain's CDR3 is CASSRSGVDTQYF. In nucleotides, the CDR3 is TGCGCCAGCAGCCGAAGCGGGGTGGATACGCAGTATTTT. Supplemented by reference TRBV5-1 and TRBJ2-3, the full variable domain reads KAGVTQTPRYLIKTRGQQVTLSCSPISGHRSVSWYQQTPGQGLQFLFEYFSETQRNKGNFPGRFSGRQFSNSRSEMNVSTLELGDSALYLCASSRSGVDTQYFGPGTRLTVL.

A single count supports this clone. This chain joins TRBV19 and TRBJ2-5; 7 nucleotides align to TRBD2. This CDR3 region has 16 residues. The V segment lost 5 bases and the J segment 7 bases; nucleotides outside the gene matches: 16. Per germline, CDR1 LNHDA and CDR2 SQIVND (reference sequence). The CDR3 is CASSGAGTNVGGTQYF. CDR3 sequence (DNA): TGTGCCAGTAGTGGGGCCGGGACTAACGTCGGGGGGACCCAGTACTTC. The full variable domain, its missing parts supplied by reference TRBV19 and TRBJ2-5, is DGGITQSPKYLFRKEGQNVTLSCEQNLNHDAMYWYRQDPGQGLRLIYYSQIVNDFQKGDIAEGYSVSREKKESFPLTVTSAQKNPTAFYLCASSGAGTNVGGTQYFGPGTRLLVL.

The chain has TRBV7-3 and TRBJ1-5, with 8 positions matching TRBD1. The CDR3 loop spans 15 amino acids. Germline CDR1 reads SGHTA; CDR2 reads FQGTGA. V lost 6 bases, J lost 0 bases, and 4 bases stayed unmatched. DNA for the CDR3: TGTGCCAGCAGACCCGGGACAGGTAGCAATCAGCCCCAGCATTTT. It codes for CASRPGTGSNQPQHF.

Here the CDR3 DNA reads TGTGCCAGCAACTCACCTAGCGGGGTACACCAAGAGACCCAGTACTTC. It translates to CASNSPSGVHQETQYF. The V gene is TRBV7-9, the J gene TRBJ2-5; 9 bases are shared with TRBD2. CDR1 is SEHNR and CDR2 is FQNEAQ in the germline V gene (reference sequence). V was clipped by 7 bases and J by 0 bases; unmatched bases: 9. The CDR3 runs to 16 residues.

In this sample, this clone turned up a few times. The rearrangement links TRBV7-2 to TRBJ1-1; 9 bases map to TRBD1. Germline V CDR1 and CDR2: SGHTA, FQGNSA. The length of the CDR3 is 16 residues. V gave up 5 bases and J gave up 2 bases; unmatched junction bases: 9. The CDR3 reads CASSRGQGGPNTEAFF. In DNA form, the CDR3 reads TGTGCCAGCAGCCGGGGACAGGGAGGACCTAACACTGAAGCTTTCTTT.

The chain carries TRBV6-5 and TRBJ1-3; D is unclear. V was pared by 5 bases and J by 4 bases, with 9 bases between. The CDR3 runs to 13 residues. Germline V gene sequence: CDR1 MNHEY, CDR2 SVGAGI. The CDR3 DNA follows: TGTGCCAGCAGTCTCGCCAGGGGAAACACCATATATTTT. Translating it yields CASSLARGNTIYF.

The V gene is TRBV18, the J gene TRBJ2-6; 9 bases align to TRBD1. V shed 4 bases, J shed 1 base, and the junction held 8 bases outside the gene matches. The CDR3 spans 18 residues. Per germline, CDR1 KGHSH and CDR2 LQKENI. The CDR3 is CASSQRWDRASGANVLTF. The CDR3 nucleotides are TGTGCCAGCTCACAGCGATGGGACAGGGCTTCTGGGGCCAACGTCCTGACTTTC.

V is TRBV12-5 and J is TRBJ2-1; unclear D gene. This CDR3 is 12 amino acids long. V lost 1 base and J lost 7, with 5 bases in between. CDR1 LGHNT and CDR2 FRNRAP come from the germline V gene. The CDR3 spells CASGLGQNEQFF. The CDR3 DNA follows: TGTGCTAGTGGTTTGGGTCAGAATGAGCAGTTCTTC.

This clone was seen a single time. This chain connects TRBV5-5 to TRBJ2-3; TRBD2 matches at 11 bases. The CDR3 sequence is 17 residues long. Germline V lookup: CDR1 SGHKS, CDR2 YYEKEE (reference sequence). The V gene end was trimmed by 4 bases and the J gene end by 5 bases; junction bases not matched to a gene: 12. The CDR3: CASSLRATSGGGDTQYF. The CDR3, as DNA: TGTGCCAGCAGCCTCCGGGCTACTAGCGGGGGAGGAGATACGCAGTATTTT.

This chain uses TRBV9 with TRBJ1-4; TRBD1 agrees at 7 bases. This CDR3 contains 16 residues. Losses at the gene ends were 2 bases for V and 0 bases for J; bases not matched to a gene: 4. Germline V gives CDR1 SGDLS, CDR2 YYNGEE. The CDR3 spells CASSVTGSSTNEKLFF. The CDR3 DNA reads TGTGCCAGCAGCGTGACAGGGTCCTCAACTAATGAAAAACTGTTTTTT.

The rearrangement links TRBV7-9 to TRBJ1-1; 10 nucleotides align to TRBD1. CDR1 SEHNR and CDR2 FQNEAQ come from the germline V gene (reference sequence). This CDR3 comprises 13 residues. V trimming: 6 bases; J trimming: 10 bases; junction bases outside the gene matches: 8. The CDR3 reads CASRPGQGVRAFF. CDR3 DNA: TGTGCCAGCAGACCTGGACAGGGGGTGAGAGCTTTCTTT.

V usage is TRBV5-6 and J usage is TRBJ1-2, with a weak D call TRBD1 (6 bases). Germline lookup yields CDR1 SGHDT and CDR2 YYEEEE. Trimming took 0 bases from V and 0 from J, leaving 15 bases between them. This CDR3 has 17 residues. The CDR3 region has the DNA TGTGCCAGCAGCTTGGGGCCACAAGGACAGCCTAACTATGGCTACACCTTC. Its protein is CASSLGPQGQPNYGYTF.